These 22 T cell receptor beta chains were all obtained from the same sample, sequenced in a study of blood T cell repertoires in COVID-19. Generated by immunoSEQ multiplex PCR, the TCRdb table keeps only in-frame clones and is missing some. The table has roughly 240,000 clones, 65% to 90% seen once; the top ten hold over 2%. The sample taken for sequencing was peripheral blood. All receptors derive from a man aged 35-49 years who had recovered from COVID-19.

This clone was detected only a few times. The CDR3 here is CASSQEAGASGYTGELFF. The CDR3 DNA reads as TGTGCCAGCAGCCAAGAGGCCGGGGCTAGCGGCTATACCGGGGAGCTGTTTTTT. This chain links TRBV3-1 (or the pseudogene TRBV3-2) with TRBJ2-2; 7 positions match TRBD2. V dropped 0 bases and J dropped 5; count of bases not matched to a gene: 12. CDR1 is LGHDT, CDR2 YNNKEL, per germline (reference sequence). The CDR3 runs 18 residues.

Only one count was recorded for this clone. This rearrangement joins TRBV11-2 to TRBJ2-2, with D tentatively TRBD1 (6 bases). The V gene lost 5 bases and the J gene lost 3 bases, with 13 bases spanning the gap. The CDR3 sequence is 15 residues long. Germline V gene lookup returns CDR1 SGHAT and CDR2 FQNNGV. The CDR3 region has the DNA TGTGCCAGCAGCCAAGGACAGCTTTACACCGGGGAGCTGTTTTTT. Translated, it gives CASSQGQLYTGELFF.

This chain connects TRBV6-5 to TRBJ2-2, with 7 bases matching TRBD2. V gave up 8 bases and J gave up 4 bases; unmatched junction bases: 7. This CDR3 has 14 amino acids. The germline CDR1 and CDR2 sequences are MNHEY and SVGAGI. This chain's CDR3 is CASRGGGATGELFF. The CDR3, as DNA: TGTGCCAGCCGAGGCGGGGGTGCCACCGGGGAGCTGTTTTTT.

This rearrangement joins TRBV2 to TRBJ2-1, with 9 bases identical to TRBD2. Per germline, CDR1 SNHLY and CDR2 FYNNEI. The ends lost 1 base at V and 9 bases at J; junction bases unmatched: 4. The CDR3 has 14 residues. The CDR3 is CASSEVGLAFEQFF. The CDR3 DNA is TGTGCCAGCAGTGAAGTCGGACTAGCGTTTGAGCAGTTCTTC. Supplemented by reference TRBV2 and TRBJ2-1, the full variable domain reads EPEVTQTPSHQVTQMGQEVILRCVPISNHLYFYWYRQILGQKVEFLVSFYNNEISEKSEIFDDQFSVERPDGSNFTLKIRSTKLEDSAMYFCASSEVGLAFEQFFGPGTRLTVL.

The chain combines TRBV10-3 with TRBJ2-5; 10 nucleotides align to TRBD2. Germline V gene data show CDR1 as ENHRY and CDR2 as SYGVKD. With 2 bases clipped from V and 2 bases from J, the junction kept 11 bases outside the gene matches. The CDR3 is 18 residues long. CDR3 coding DNA: TGTGCCATCAGTGAGAGGCTAGCGGGGGAAAATTTGCAAGAGACCCAGTACTTC. As protein: CAISERLAGENLQETQYF.

The chain has TRBV5-1 and TRBJ2-7, with TRBD1 matching 9 bases. The length of the CDR3 is 15 residues. Germline CDR1 SGHRS, CDR2 YFSETQ. The V and J ends lost 3 bases and 7 bases, in that order; junction bases with no gene match: 11. CDR3 DNA sequence: TGCGCCAGCAGCTCGGCCGGGACAGGGTCCGGGGAGCAGTACTTC. Amino acid sequence: CASSSAGTGSGEQYF.

The chain combines TRBV5-1 with TRBJ2-1; D unresolved. The CDR3 is made up of 14 amino acids. V was pared by 4 bases and J by 9 bases, with 17 bases between. Germline V CDR1 and CDR2: SGHRS, YFSETQ. In nucleotides, the CDR3 is TGCGCCAGCAGCCAACCCGACGGCTCGGGTGAGCAGTTCTTC. Its protein product is CASSQPDGSGEQFF.

The chain combines TRBV5-6 with TRBJ1-3; D gene ambiguous. V was pared by 4 bases and J by 10 bases, with 21 bases between. Germline lookup yields CDR1 SGHDT and CDR2 YYEEEE. CDR3 length equals 15 residues. CDR3 DNA sequence: TGTGCCAGCAGCCATATGGAGGGCGACCCAGGTACCATATATTTT. Encoded protein: CASSHMEGDPGTIYF.

This clone was recorded only once. This chain uses TRBV6-5 with TRBJ1-6, with D maybe TRBD1 (5 bases). The germline gives CDR1 MNHEY, CDR2 SVGAGI. The CDR3 extends over 15 amino acids. The V end lost 5 bases, the J end lost 8 bases, and 16 bases lay between the germline ends. In DNA, the CDR3 is TGTGCCAGCAGTAAAAACACCGGAGGGGATTCACCCCTCCACTTT. It yields the protein CASSKNTGGDSPLHF.

The sample holds many counts of this clone. V gene TRBV2 combines with J gene TRBJ2-7; the match to TRBD2 covers 8 bases. The germline CDR1 and CDR2 sequences are SNHLY and FYNNEI. J lost 6 bases, V lost 4 bases, and 8 bases had no gene match. The CDR3 extends over 14 amino acids. Here the CDR3 reads CASSAWGTSPEQYF. DNA for the CDR3: TGTGCCAGCAGTGCGTGGGGGACTAGTCCCGAGCAGTACTTC. The full variable domain, with the rest looked up from reference TRBV2 and TRBJ2-7, is EPEVTQTPSHQVTQMGQEVILRCVPISNHLYFYWYRQILGQKVEFLVSFYNNEISEKSEIFDDQFSVERPDGSNFTLKIRSTKLEDSAMYFCASSAWGTSPEQYFGPGTRLTVT.

The V and J genes are TRBV9 and TRBJ1-5; TRBD1 agrees at 8 bases. The J segment lost 2 bases and the V segment lost 3 bases, leaving 1 base of the junction unmatched. Germline CDR1 is SGDLS and CDR2 is YYNGEE. The length of the CDR3 is 14 residues. The chain's CDR3 is CASSATGGNQPQHF. The CDR3 bases are TGTGCCAGCAGCGCGACAGGGGGCAATCAGCCCCAGCATTTT.

The chain's CDR3 is CASSQDRVTGELFF. Written as DNA, the CDR3 is TGCGCCAGCAGCCAAGACCGAGTAACCGGGGAGCTGTTTTTT. The gene calls are TRBV4-3 and TRBJ2-2; D is ambiguous. V was cut by 0 bases and J by 5 bases, with 7 bases left in between. This CDR3 spans 14 amino acids. The germline V gene encodes CDR1 LGHNA and CDR2 YSLEER.

The CDR3 loop reads CSASGGQGSDTQYF. The DNA for the CDR3 is TGCAGTGCTAGTGGAGGACAGGGCTCAGATACGCAGTATTTT. The chain is built from TRBV20-1 and TRBJ2-3, with 8 bases matching TRBD1. The CDR3 covers 14 residues. The germline CDR1 and CDR2 sequences are DFQATT and SNEGSKA (reference sequence). J lost 4 bases, V lost 3 bases, and 6 bases had no gene match.

The chain couples TRBV2 to TRBJ2-2; the match to TRBD2 covers 7 bases. CDR3 size: 14 residues. The J segment lost 3 bases and the V segment lost 5 bases, leaving 3 bases of the junction unmatched. CDR1 is SNHLY and CDR2 is FYNNEI in the germline V gene. CDR3 loop: CASSSGTDTGELFF. The CDR3 DNA reads as TGTGCCAGCAGTAGCGGGACGGACACCGGGGAGCTGTTTTTT. Supplemented by reference TRBV2 and TRBJ2-2, the full variable domain reads EPEVTQTPSHQVTQMGQEVILRCVPISNHLYFYWYRQILGQKVEFLVSFYNNEISEKSEIFDDQFSVERPDGSNFTLKIRSTKLEDSAMYFCASSSGTDTGELFFGEGSRLTVL.

This sequence joins TRBV20-1 and TRBJ1-2; no definite D call. This CDR3 region has 13 residues. The V end lost 3 bases, the J end lost 5 bases, and 13 bases lay between the germline ends. Germline V lookup: CDR1 DFQATT, CDR2 SNEGSKA (reference sequence). CDR3 loop: CSASAGNGYGYTF. The CDR3, as DNA: TGCAGTGCTAGTGCGGGGAATGGGTATGGCTACACCTTC.

The chain uses TRBV19 and TRBJ1-1; a weak D match, TRBD1 (6 bases). The V end lost 3 bases, the J end lost 5 bases, and 25 bases lay between the germline ends. The CDR3 totals 18 residues. CDR1 LNHDA and CDR2 SQIVND come from the germline V gene (reference sequence). CDR3 sequence reads: CASSMGTVGAARGTEAFF. The CDR3 DNA reads as TGTGCCAGTAGTATGGGAACCGTTGGGGCAGCCAGGGGAACTGAAGCTTTCTTT.

In this sample, this clone turned up once. The rearrangement uses TRBV4-1 and TRBJ2-7; D possibly corresponds to TRBD2 (5 bases). CDR1 is MGHRA and CDR2 is YSYEKL in the germline V gene. The CDR3 is 14 residues long. V shed 0 bases and J shed 2 bases, with 8 bases lying between them. CDR3 sequence: CASSQDSAAYEQYF. The CDR3, as DNA: TGCGCCAGCAGCCAAGATTCAGCGGCCTACGAGCAGTACTTC.

A few counts support this clone. This chain links TRBV4-3 with TRBJ1-4, with TRBD1 matching 9 bases. CDR3 length equals 16 residues. The J segment lost 7 bases and the V segment lost 3 bases, leaving 9 bases of the junction unmatched. Germline CDR1 is LGHNA and CDR2 is YSLEER. The CDR3 is CASSQSRDRVFEKLFF. The CDR3 nucleotides read TGCGCCAGCAGCCAGTCCCGGGACAGGGTATTTGAAAAACTGTTTTTT.

This chain uses TRBV19 with TRBJ2-3, with TRBD1 matching over 8 bases. This CDR3 spans 13 amino acids. Germline CDR1 reads LNHDA; CDR2 reads SQIVND (reference sequence). Trimming cost V 5 bases and J 5 bases; bases outside gene matches: 3. CDR3 in amino acids: CASSRDRRDTQYF. The CDR3 nucleotides are TGTGCCAGTAGTCGGGACAGGAGAGATACGCAGTATTTT.

This sequence joins TRBV4-3 and TRBJ2-3, with D possibly TRBD2 on 5 matching bases. The germline V and J ends were trimmed by 0 bases and 0 bases, with 10 bases remaining between them. Germline CDR1 reads LGHNA; CDR2 reads YSLEER. This CDR3 contains 16 residues. CDR3 bases: TGCGCCAGCAGCCAAGATGCGGGTGCTAGCACAGATACGCAGTATTTT. Encoded protein: CASSQDAGASTDTQYF.

This clone was picked up one time. This chain joins TRBV9 and TRBJ2-5; D is possibly TRBD2 (6 bases). CDR1 and CDR2 (germline): SGDLS, YYNGEE. The CDR3 runs to 16 residues. V was clipped by 1 base and J by 1 base, with 14 bases between them. CDR3 sequence reads: CASSVSDGRAQETQYF. DNA for the CDR3: TGTGCCAGCAGCGTATCTGACGGGAGAGCCCAAGAGACCCAGTACTTC.

The gene calls are TRBV25-1 and TRBJ1-5; D remains ambiguous. The CDR3 is made up of 14 amino acids. V lost 0 bases and J lost 0, with 3 bases in between. The germline CDR1 and CDR2 sequences are MGHDK and SYGVNS. In DNA, the CDR3 is TGTGCCAGCAGTGAATATATTAGCAATCAGCCCCAGCATTTT. This sequence encodes CASSEYISNQPQHF. The full variable domain, completed using reference TRBV25-1 and TRBJ1-5, is EADIYQTPRYLVIGTGKKITLECSQTMGHDKMYWYQQDPGMELHLIHYSYGVNSTEKGDLSSESTVSRIRTEHFPLTLESARPSHTSQYLCASSEYISNQPQHFGDGTRLSIL.